This TCR beta chain was captured by sequencing in a study of blood T cell repertoires in COVID-19. Trimming took 1 base from V and 5 from J, leaving 19 bases between them. CDR1 is SGHDT, CDR2 YYEEEE, per germline. The CDR3 is made up of 16 amino acids. Source study methods: The assay estimated nucleated cells by amplifying reference gene primers. Profiled with immunoSEQ multiplex PCR; TCRdb holds only in-frame clones, not every one. The DNA gave D and trimming, while V, J and clone size come from that table. The sample records roughly 24,000 clones, approximately 81% being singletons. The V call is TRBV5-6, the J call TRBJ2-7, with D possibly being TRBD1 (6 bases). The clonotype was recovered from a human donor in a cohort sampled during active COVID-19. The sample comprised peripheral blood. The CDR3 nucleotides are TGTGCCAGCAGCTTGCGGCTACAGGGTAACACCCACGAGCAGTACTTC. This translates into CASSLRLQGNTHEQYF.